Listed below are T cell receptor beta chains from one sample, sequenced in a study of OX40 agonist ivuxolimab in advanced cancers. Profiled with immunoSEQ multiplex PCR; TCRdb holds only in-frame clones, not every one. Of approximately 87,000 clones listed, around 90% are singletons. The specimen comprised CD4+ or CD8+ T cells sorted from blood, sampled in a trial of the OX40 agonist ivuxolimab. The receptor source for this set is an adult with an advanced solid tumor such as melanoma, head and neck, liver or kidney cancer. The CDR3 runs from the conserved cysteine through the conserved F or W. The D gene is left open where the match is weak. Not every row has a clone size; where given, it reads once, few, many or a size class.

-	TRBV5-6	-	TRBJ2-2	TGTGCCAGCAGCGCCCCTGAGACCGGGGAGCTGTTTTTT	CASSAPETGELFF
-	TRBV27	-	TRBJ1-5	TGTGCCGGTTTACAGGGCCCAAGGCCCCAGCATTTT	CAGLQGPRPQHF
-	TRBV6-6	-	TRBJ1-2	TGTGCCAGCGGGGACCGCCCCAACTATGGCTACACCTTC	CASGDRPNYGYTF
-	TRBV15	-	TRBJ1-1	TGTGCCACCGAGCAGAGGGACGGGGGGCGCACTGAAGCTTTCTTT	CATEQRDGGRTEAFF
TRBD1	TRBV7-9	-	TRBJ1-5	TGTGCCAGCAGCCAGGGGGGTCAGCCCCAGCATTTT	CASSQGGQPQHF
-	TRBV7-6	-	TRBJ2-7	TGTGCCAGCAGCTTTGGCGGAGCCTACGAGCAGTACTTC	CASSFGGAYEQYF
-	TRBV19	-	TRBJ1-1	TGTGCCAGTAGTAAGGTCCCGGGTTTTACTGAAGCTTTCTTT	CASSKVPGFTEAFF
-	TRBV5-1	-	TRBJ2-1	TGCGCCAGCAGCTTGACAGGAGGAGTCTACAATGAGCAGTTCTTC	CASSLTGGVYNEQFF
-	TRBV4-3	few	TRBJ1-1	TGCGCCAGCAGCCAAGGGCAGGAGAGAAGAACTGAAGCTTTCTTT	CASSQGQERRTEAFF
-	TRBV27	-	TRBJ2-1	TGTGCCAGCAGTTTATCTCACAATGAGCAGTTCTTC	CASSLSHNEQFF
TRBD1	TRBV7-9	-	TRBJ1-4	TGTGCCAGCAGCGCCGGGACAGGGACTAATGAAAAACTGTTTTTT	CASSAGTGTNEKLFF
-	TRBV27	-	TRBJ2-5	TGTGCCAGCAGTTTTCTCAGGGAAGAGACCCAGTACTTC	CASSFLREETQYF
TRBD2	TRBV10-2	-	TRBJ2-7	TGCGCCAGCAGCGGACTAGCGGGAGTAACCCCTTACGAGCAGTACTTC	CASSGLAGVTPYEQYF
-	TRBV7-8	-	TRBJ1-2	TGTGCCAGCAGCGGCGCCGGGACACACTTTAAGGGTGGCTACACCTTC	CASSGAGTHFKGGYTF
TRBD2	TRBV2	-	TRBJ2-1	TGTGCCAGCAGTGAAGCACTAGCGGGAGTAGGGGGCAATGAGCAGTTCTTC	CASSEALAGVGGNEQFF
TRBD1	TRBV19	-	TRBJ2-7	TGTGCCAGTCCGGATAGGGGGACAGGGGTCTACGAGCAGTACTTC	CASPDRGTGVYEQYF
TRBD2	TRBV13	-	TRBJ2-7	TGTGCCAGCAGACCGACCGGGGGGAACTACGAGCAGTACTTC	CASRPTGGNYEQYF
-	TRBV20-1	-	TRBJ1-5	TGCAGTGCTAGCGGGGATCAGCCCCAGCATTTT	CSASGDQPQHF
-	TRBV6-5	once	TRBJ1-5	TGTGCCAGCAGCCTAGAGGGGGGCAGCAATCAGCCCCAGCATTTT	CASSLEGGSNQPQHF
-	TRBV19	few	TRBJ1-5	TGTGCCAGTAGTCAGTGGAGGGATCAGCCCCAGCATTTT	CASSQWRDQPQHF
-	TRBV2	-	TRBJ2-5	TGTGCCAGCACTACAGAAGAGACCCAGTACTTC	CASTTEETQYF
-	TRBV7-9	-	TRBJ2-7	TGTGCCAGCAGCTTAATGAGCGAGCAGTACTTC	CASSLMSEQYF
TRBD1	TRBV5-6	-	TRBJ2-4	TGTGCCAGCAGCTCAGGGGGAGAGGCGAGCGCTGGGTACATTCAGTACTTC	CASSSGGEASAGYIQYF
TRBD2	TRBV4-3	-	TRBJ2-5	TGCGCCAGCAGCCAAGATCCGGGGGGGGGCGAGACCCAGTACTTC	CASSQDPGGGETQYF
TRBD2	TRBV4-1	once	TRBJ2-1	TGCGCCAGCAGCCAAGCTACGGGGGGGCTCTACAATGAGCAGTTCTTC	CASSQATGGLYNEQFF